These 9 T cell receptor beta chains share one sample of origin, sequenced in a study of blood T cell repertoires in COVID-19 (dated by TCRdb to about 2020). The library was produced with the immunoSEQ multiplex PCR assay. In TCRdb, the immuneACCESS table is reduced to in-frame sequences with V and J assigned. These tables do not hold every clone; where another copy was compared, an unresolved V gene accounts for under half, and the others remain unexplained. Within this sample are about 30,000 clones, with around 86% of them counted one time only. The ten largest clones add up to more than 10% of the sample. Input material: peripheral blood. Every receptor here comes from a human donor in a cohort sampled during active COVID-19. The donor label of this sample is uncertain.

The V call is TRBV6-5, the J call TRBJ2-5; no firm D call. The germline CDR1 and CDR2 sequences are MNHEY and SVGAGI. The CDR3 spans 13 residues. V was clipped by 6 bases and J by 7 bases, with 15 bases between them. In DNA, the CDR3 is TGTGCCAGCAGCCTAGACCCATCGGGGACCCAGTACTTC. It yields the protein CASSLDPSGTQYF.

The rearrangement links TRBV19 to TRBJ2-3; 12 bases map to TRBD2. CDR1 and CDR2 (germline): LNHDA, SQIVND (reference sequence). J lost 2 bases, V lost 5 bases, and 5 bases had no gene match. The CDR3 totals 16 residues. Here the CDR3 DNA reads TGTGCCAGTAGTCCGCGGACTAGCGGGGTCACAGATACGCAGTATTTT. It encodes CASSPRTSGVTDTQYF.

The chain carries TRBV28 and TRBJ1-2; maybe TRBD1 (5 bases). Germline CDR1 MDHEN, CDR2 SYDVKM. CDR3 length: 14 residues. V was shortened by 2 bases and J by 9 bases, with 16 bases between the two germline ends. For the CDR3, the DNA is TGTGCCAGCAGTTTACAGGGAACCGTTTCTCGCTACACCTTC. Residues: CASSLQGTVSRYTF.

The rearrangement joins TRBV12-5 to TRBJ2-7; TRBD2 matches 9 bases. The junction had 6 bases not matched to a gene; V was cut back by 0 bases and J by 6 bases. The CDR3 has 15 residues. In germline, CDR1 is LGHNT, CDR2 FRNRAP. This chain's CDR3 is CASGLVIAGVSEQYF. The CDR3 region has the DNA TGTGCTAGTGGTTTGGTAATAGCGGGAGTCTCCGAGCAGTACTTC.

V and J are TRBV2 and TRBJ1-3, with 8 bases that match TRBD1. V gave up 6 bases and J gave up 4 bases; unmatched junction bases: 5. CDR3 length: 14 residues. Germline CDR1 reads SNHLY; CDR2 reads FYNNEI. CDR3 region: CASSGRDRGNTIYF. The DNA of the CDR3 is TGTGCCAGCAGCGGCCGGGACAGGGGAAACACCATATATTTT.

J is TRBJ2-3 and V is TRBV27; 9 bases fit TRBD2. The CDR3 runs 15 residues. Germline CDR1 reads MNHEY; CDR2 reads SMNVEV (reference sequence). Germline trimming cut 6 bases from V and 1 base from J; bases unmatched to any gene: 5. This chain's CDR3 is CASRRLAVGTDTQYF. CDR3 nucleotides: TGTGCCAGCAGAAGACTAGCGGTAGGCACAGATACGCAGTATTTT.

CDR3 in amino acids: CASSRGLLYEQYF. In DNA form, the CDR3 reads TGTGCCAGCAGCCGTGGACTACTCTACGAGCAGTACTTC. This sequence joins TRBV13 and TRBJ2-7, with a tentative D call TRBD2 (6 bases). V lost 5 bases, J lost 3 bases, and 11 bases lay in between. CDR1 PRHDT and CDR2 FYEKMQ come from the germline V gene (reference sequence). CDR3 length: 13 amino acids.

The rearrangement joins TRBV6-1 to TRBJ1-1; D is unresolved. The germline V gene encodes CDR1 MNHNS and CDR2 SASEGT. V lost 2 bases to trimming and J lost 6 bases, with 13 bases between them. The CDR3 totals 14 residues. The chain's CDR3 is CASSERGRKAEAFF. The DNA of the CDR3 is TGTGCCAGCAGTGAACGAGGGAGAAAGGCTGAAGCTTTCTTT.

The rearrangement uses TRBV27 and TRBJ1-6, with D possibly matching TRBD1 (6 bases). The V gene's germline CDR1 is MNHEY and CDR2 SMNVEV (reference sequence). The CDR3 runs 19 residues. The V gene lost 3 bases and the J gene lost 0 bases, with 18 bases spanning the gap. For the CDR3, the DNA is TGTGCCAGCAGTTTGAAAGTGGACAGATGGTCCTCCTATAATTCACCCCTCCACTTT. It encodes CASSLKVDRWSSYNSPLHF.